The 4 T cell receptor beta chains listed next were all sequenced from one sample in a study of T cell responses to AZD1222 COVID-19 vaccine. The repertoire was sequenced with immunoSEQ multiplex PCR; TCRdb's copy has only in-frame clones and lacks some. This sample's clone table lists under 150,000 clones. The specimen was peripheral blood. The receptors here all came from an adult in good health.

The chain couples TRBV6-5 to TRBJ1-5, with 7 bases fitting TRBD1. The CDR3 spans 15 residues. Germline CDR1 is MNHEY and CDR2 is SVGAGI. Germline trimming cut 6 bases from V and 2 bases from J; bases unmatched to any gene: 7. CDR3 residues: CASRAQGPGNQPQHF. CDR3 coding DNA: TGTGCCAGCAGGGCACAGGGGCCGGGCAATCAGCCCCAGCATTTT.

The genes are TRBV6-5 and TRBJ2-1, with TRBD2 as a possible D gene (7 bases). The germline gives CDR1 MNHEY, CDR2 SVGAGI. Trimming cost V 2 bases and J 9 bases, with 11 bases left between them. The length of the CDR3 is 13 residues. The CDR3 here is CASSYGGGGEQFF. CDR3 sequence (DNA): TGTGCCAGCAGTTACGGCGGGGGCGGTGAGCAGTTCTTC.

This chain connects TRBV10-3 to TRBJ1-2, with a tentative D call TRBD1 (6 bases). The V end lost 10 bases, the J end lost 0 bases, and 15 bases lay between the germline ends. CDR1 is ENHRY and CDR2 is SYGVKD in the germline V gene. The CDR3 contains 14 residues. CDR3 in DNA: TGTGCCAGCAGAGAGGGGGGTCCTAACTATGGCTACACCTTC. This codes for CASREGGPNYGYTF.

CDR3 amino acids: CASSFEGRGLDEQYF. The DNA of the CDR3 is TGTGCCAGCAGCTTTGAAGGTAGGGGTCTGGACGAGCAGTACTTC. The genes are TRBV12-1 and TRBJ2-7; the D call TRBD1 from the table was never checked on the DNA. TRBV12-1 is reported as a pseudogene. This CDR3 is 15 amino acids long.